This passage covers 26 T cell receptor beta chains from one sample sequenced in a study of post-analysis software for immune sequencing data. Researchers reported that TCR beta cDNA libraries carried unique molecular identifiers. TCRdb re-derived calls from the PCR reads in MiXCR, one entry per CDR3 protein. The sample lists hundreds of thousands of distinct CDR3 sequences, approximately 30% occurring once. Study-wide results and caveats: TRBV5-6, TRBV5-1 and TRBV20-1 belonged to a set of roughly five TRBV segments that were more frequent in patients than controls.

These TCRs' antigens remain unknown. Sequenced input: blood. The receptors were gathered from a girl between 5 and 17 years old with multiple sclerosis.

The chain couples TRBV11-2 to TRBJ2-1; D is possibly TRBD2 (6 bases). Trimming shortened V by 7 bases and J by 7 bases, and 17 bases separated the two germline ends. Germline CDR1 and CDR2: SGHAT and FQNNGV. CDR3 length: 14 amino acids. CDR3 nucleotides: TGTGCCAGCACCACTCGTCGCGGGGTAAATGAGCAGTTCTTC. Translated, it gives CASTTRRGVNEQFF.

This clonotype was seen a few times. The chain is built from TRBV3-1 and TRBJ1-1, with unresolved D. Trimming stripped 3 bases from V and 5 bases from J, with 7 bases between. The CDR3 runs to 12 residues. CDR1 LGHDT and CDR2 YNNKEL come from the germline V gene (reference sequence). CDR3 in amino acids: CASSQAMTEAFF. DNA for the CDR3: TGTGCCAGCAGCCAGGCGATGACTGAAGCTTTCTTT.

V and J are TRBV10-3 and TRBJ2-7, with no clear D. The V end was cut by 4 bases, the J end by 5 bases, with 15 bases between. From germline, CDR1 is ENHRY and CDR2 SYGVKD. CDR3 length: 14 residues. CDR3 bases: TGTGCCATCAGTGTAACGGCTGACGCGGACGAGCAGTACTTC. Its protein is CAISVTADADEQYF.

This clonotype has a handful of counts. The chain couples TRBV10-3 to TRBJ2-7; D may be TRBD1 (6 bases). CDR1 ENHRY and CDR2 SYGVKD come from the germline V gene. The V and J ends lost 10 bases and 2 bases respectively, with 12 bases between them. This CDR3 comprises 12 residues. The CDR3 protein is CATNDRTYEQYF. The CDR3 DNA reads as TGTGCCACCAACGACAGGACCTACGAGCAGTACTTC.

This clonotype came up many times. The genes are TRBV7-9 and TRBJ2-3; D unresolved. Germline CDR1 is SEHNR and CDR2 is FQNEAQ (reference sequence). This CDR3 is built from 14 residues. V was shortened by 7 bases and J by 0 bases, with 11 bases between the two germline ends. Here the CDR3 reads CASIGTISTDTQYF. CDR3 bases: TGTGCCAGCATCGGTACCATAAGCACAGATACGCAGTATTTT.

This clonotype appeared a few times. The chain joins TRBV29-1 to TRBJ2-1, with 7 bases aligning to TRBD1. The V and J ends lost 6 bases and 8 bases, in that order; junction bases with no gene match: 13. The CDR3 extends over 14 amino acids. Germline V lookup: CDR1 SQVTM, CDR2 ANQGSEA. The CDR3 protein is CSVAPTGLRDEQFF. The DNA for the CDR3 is TGCAGCGTCGCCCCGACAGGGCTCCGCGATGAGCAGTTCTTC.

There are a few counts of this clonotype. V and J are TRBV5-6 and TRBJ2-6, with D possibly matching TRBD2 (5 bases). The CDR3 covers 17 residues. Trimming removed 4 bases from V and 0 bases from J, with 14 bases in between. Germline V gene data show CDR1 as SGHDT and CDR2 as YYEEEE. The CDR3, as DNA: TGTGCCAGCAGCGCGGGTGGCAGCCTCTCTGGGGCCAACGTCCTGACTTTC. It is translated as CASSAGGSLSGANVLTF.

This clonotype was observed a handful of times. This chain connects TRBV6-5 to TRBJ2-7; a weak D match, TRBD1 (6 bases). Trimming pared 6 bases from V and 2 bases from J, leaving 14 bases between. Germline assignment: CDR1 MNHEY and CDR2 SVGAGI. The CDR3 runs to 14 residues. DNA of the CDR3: TGTGCCAGCAGCCCGAGGGGGATTACCTACGAGCAGTACTTC. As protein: CASSPRGITYEQYF.

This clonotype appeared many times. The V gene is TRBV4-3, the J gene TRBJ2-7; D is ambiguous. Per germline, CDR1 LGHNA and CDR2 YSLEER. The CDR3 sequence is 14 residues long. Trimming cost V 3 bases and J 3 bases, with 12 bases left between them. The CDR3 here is CASSQRPGIYEQYF. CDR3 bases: TGCGCCAGCAGCCAGAGGCCAGGCATCTACGAGCAGTACTTC.

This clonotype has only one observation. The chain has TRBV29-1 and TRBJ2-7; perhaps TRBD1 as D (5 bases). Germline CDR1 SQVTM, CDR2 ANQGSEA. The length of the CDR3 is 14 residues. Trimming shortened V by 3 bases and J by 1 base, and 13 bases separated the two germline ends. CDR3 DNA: TGCAGCGTTGAGGGCCAGGGAAATTCCTACGAGCAGTACTTC. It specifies CSVEGQGNSYEQYF.

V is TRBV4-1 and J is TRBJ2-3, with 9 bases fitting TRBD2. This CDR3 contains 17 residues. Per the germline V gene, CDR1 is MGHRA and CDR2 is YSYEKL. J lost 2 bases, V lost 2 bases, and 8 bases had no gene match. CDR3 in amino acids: CASSQIVAGEVTDTQYF. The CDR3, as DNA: TGCGCCAGCAGCCAAATCGTAGCGGGGGAGGTCACAGATACGCAGTATTTT.

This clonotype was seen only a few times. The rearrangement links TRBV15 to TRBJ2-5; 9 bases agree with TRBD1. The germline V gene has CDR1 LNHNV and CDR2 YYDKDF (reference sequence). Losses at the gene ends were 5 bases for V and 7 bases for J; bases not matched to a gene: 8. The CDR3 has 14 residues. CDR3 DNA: TGTGCCACCAGCGGATTACAGGGGGCGCGGACCCAGTACTTC. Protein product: CATSGLQGARTQYF. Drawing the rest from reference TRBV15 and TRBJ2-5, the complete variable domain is DAMVIQNPRYQVTQFGKPVTLSCSQTLNHNVMYWYQQKSSQAPKLLFHYYDKDFNNEADTPDNFQSRRPNTSFCFLDIRSPGLGDTAMYLCATSGLQGARTQYFGPGTRLLVL.

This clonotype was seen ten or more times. The chain's CDR3 is CSALVANEQFF. CDR3 DNA sequence: TGCAGCGCCCTAGTTGCTAATGAGCAGTTCTTC. The chain recombines TRBV29-1 with TRBJ2-1, with D hard to call. Germline V CDR1 and CDR2: SQVTM, ANQGSEA. V was cut by 7 bases and J by 7 bases, with 11 bases left in between. This CDR3 region has 11 residues.

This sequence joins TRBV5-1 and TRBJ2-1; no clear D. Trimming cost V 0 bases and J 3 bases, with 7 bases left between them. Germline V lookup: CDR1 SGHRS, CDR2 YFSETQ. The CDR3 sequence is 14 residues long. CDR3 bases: TGCGCCAGCAGCTTGGCCCTGGGCTACAATGAGCAGTTCTTC. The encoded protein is CASSLALGYNEQFF.

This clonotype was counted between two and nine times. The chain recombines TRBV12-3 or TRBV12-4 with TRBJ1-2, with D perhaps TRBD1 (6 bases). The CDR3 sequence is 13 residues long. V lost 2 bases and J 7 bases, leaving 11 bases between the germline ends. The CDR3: CASSLQGRAGYTF. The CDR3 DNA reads TGTGCCAGCAGTTTACAGGGGAGGGCTGGCTACACCTTC.

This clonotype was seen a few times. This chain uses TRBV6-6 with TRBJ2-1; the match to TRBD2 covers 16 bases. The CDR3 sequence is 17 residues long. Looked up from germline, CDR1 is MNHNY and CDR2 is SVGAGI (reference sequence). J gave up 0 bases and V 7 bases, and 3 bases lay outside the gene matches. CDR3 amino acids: CASTGTSGGASYNEQFF. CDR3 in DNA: TGTGCCAGCACTGGGACTAGCGGGGGGGCCTCCTACAATGAGCAGTTCTTC.

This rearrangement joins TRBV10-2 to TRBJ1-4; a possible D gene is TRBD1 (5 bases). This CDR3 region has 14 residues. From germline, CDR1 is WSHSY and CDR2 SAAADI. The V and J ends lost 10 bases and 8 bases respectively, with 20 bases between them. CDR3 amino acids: CATGRGQSGEKLFF. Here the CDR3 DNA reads TGCGCCACGGGCCGGGGCCAGAGCGGGGAAAAACTGTTTTTT.

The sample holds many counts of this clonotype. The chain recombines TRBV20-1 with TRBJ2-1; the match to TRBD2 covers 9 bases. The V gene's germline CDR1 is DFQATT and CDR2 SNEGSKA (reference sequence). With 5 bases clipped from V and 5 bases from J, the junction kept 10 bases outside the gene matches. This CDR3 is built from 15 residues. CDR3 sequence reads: CSADTTSGLNNEQFF. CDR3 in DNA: TGCAGTGCTGACACGACTAGCGGTTTAAACAATGAGCAGTTCTTC.

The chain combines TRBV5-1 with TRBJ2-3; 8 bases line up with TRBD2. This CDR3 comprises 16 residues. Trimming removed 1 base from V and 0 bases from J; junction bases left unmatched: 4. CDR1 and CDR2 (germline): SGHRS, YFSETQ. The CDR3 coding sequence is TGCGCCAGCAGCTTGAAACTAGCGGAAAGCACAGATACGCAGTATTTT. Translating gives CASSLKLAESTDTQYF.

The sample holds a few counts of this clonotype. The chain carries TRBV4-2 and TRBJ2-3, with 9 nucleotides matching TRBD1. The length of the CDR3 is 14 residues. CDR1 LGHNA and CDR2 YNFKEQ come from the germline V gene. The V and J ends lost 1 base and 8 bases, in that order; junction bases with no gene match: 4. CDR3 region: CASSQGQGGRTQYF. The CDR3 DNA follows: TGTGCCAGCAGCCAAGGACAGGGGGGCCGTACGCAGTATTTT.

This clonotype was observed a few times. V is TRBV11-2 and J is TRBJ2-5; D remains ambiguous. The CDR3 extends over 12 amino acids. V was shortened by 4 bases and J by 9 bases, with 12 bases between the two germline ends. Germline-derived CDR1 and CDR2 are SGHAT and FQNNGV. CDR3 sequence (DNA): TGTGCCAGCAGCTCAAACCCCGTCGCCCAGTACTTC. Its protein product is CASSSNPVAQYF.

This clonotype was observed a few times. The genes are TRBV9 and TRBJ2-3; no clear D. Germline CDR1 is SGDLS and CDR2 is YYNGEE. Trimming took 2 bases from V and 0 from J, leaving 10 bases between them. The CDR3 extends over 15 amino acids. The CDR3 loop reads CASSVWDPSTDTQYF. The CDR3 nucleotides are TGTGCCAGCAGCGTTTGGGATCCTAGCACAGATACGCAGTATTTT.

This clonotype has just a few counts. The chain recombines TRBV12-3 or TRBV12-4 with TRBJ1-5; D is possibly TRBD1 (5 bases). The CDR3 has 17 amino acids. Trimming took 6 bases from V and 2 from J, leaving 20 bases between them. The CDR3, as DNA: TGTGCCAGCAGGGCCTGGGGAGGGGCAGGAGGCAATCAGCCCCAGCATTTT. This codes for CASRAWGGAGGNQPQHF.

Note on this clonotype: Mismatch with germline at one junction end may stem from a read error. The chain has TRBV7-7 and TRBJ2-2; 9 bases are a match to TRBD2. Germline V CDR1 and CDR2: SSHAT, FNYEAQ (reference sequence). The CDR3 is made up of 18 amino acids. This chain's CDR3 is CASSLAPSGVANTGELFF. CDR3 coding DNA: TGTGCTAGCAGCTTAGCCCCTAGCGGGGTCGCGAACACCGGGGAGCTGTTTTTT.

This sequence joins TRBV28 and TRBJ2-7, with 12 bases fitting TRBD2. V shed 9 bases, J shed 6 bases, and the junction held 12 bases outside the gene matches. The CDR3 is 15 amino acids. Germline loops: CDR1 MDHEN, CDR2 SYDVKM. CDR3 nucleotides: TGTGCCAGTATCGGGGCTAGCGGGAGGGCCTCCGAGCAGTACTTC. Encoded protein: CASIGASGRASEQYF.

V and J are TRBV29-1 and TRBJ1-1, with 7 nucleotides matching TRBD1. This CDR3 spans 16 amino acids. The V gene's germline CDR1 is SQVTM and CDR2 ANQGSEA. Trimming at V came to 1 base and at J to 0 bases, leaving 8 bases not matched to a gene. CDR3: CSVEGVDRSLNTEAFF. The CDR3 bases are TGCAGCGTTGAAGGAGTGGACAGGTCCCTGAACACTGAAGCTTTCTTT. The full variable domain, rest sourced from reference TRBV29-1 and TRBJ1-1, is SAVISQKPSRDICQRGTSLTIQCQVDSQVTMMFWYRQQPGQSLTLIATANQGSEATYESGFVIDKFPISRPNLTFSTLTVSNMSPEDSSIYLCSVEGVDRSLNTEAFFGQGTRLTVV.